What follows is one TCR beta chain and its context. Antigen: not known. Use of 60 Vbeta and 13 Jbeta primers characterized the PCR. Sequencing was performed with immunoSEQ multiplex PCR; in TCRdb, only in-frame clones are kept and a portion is missing. The sample has some 130,000 clones; 80% are singletons. This entry comes from a study of cytomegalovirus exposure and HLA in healthy donors. Study results and caveats: The study flagged 150 to 200 TCR beta chains as cytomegalovirus-associated. A later analysis reportedly identified an Asian-associated ancestry cluster as carrying fewer N-insertions than the 666-donor mean.

This CDR3 contains 13 residues. The ends were cut back, 9 bases at V and 3 bases at J, with 12 bases in the middle. The receptor's source is a woman aged 40 to 50 in good health and CMV-seronegative. The genes are TRBV6-7 and TRBJ1-5; D may be TRBD1 (6 bases). TRBV6-7 is an open reading frame, and its role is uncertain. Sequencing used PBMCs. The CDR3 sequence: CARPTGTNQPQHF. The CDR3 nucleotides read TGTGCCAGACCTACAGGGACCAATCAGCCCCAGCATTTT.